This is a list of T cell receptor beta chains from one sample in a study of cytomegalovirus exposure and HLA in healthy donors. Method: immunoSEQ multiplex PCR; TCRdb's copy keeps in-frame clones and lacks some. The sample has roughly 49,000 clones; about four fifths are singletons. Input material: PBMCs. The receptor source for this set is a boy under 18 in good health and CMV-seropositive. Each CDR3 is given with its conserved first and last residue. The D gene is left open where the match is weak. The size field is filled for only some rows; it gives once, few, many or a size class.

CDR3aa: CASSLVAGYEQYF
CDR3nt: TGTGCCAGCAGCTTGGTGGCCGGGTACGAGCAGTACTTC
j_gene: TRBJ2-7
d_gene: .
abundance: .
v_gene: TRBV5-6

CDR3aa: CASRTGGATNEKLFF
CDR3nt: TGTGCCAGTAGGACAGGGGGCGCAACTAATGAAAAACTGTTTTTT
j_gene: TRBJ1-4
d_gene: TRBD1
abundance: .
v_gene: TRBV19

CDR3aa: CATSPWDRGDTQYF
CDR3nt: TGTGCCACCAGCCCCTGGGACAGGGGAGATACGCAGTATTTT
j_gene: TRBJ2-3
d_gene: TRBD1
abundance: .
v_gene: TRBV15

CDR3aa: CASSSQNSPLHF
CDR3nt: TGTGCCAGCAGCTCCCAAAATTCACCCCTCCACTTT
j_gene: TRBJ1-6
d_gene: .
abundance: .
v_gene: TRBV9

CDR3aa: CASSQDGSRDMNTEAFF
CDR3nt: TGCGCCAGCAGCCAAGATGGGTCCAGGGACATGAACACTGAAGCTTTCTTT
j_gene: TRBJ1-1
d_gene: .
abundance: .
v_gene: TRBV4-1

CDR3aa: CASSSARTSGEGKYF
CDR3nt: TGTGCCAGCAGCTCCGCCAGGACTAGCGGGGAGGGGAAGTACTTC
j_gene: TRBJ2-7
d_gene: TRBD2
abundance: .
v_gene: TRBV5-6

CDR3aa: CASSLLVGGGYNEQFF
CDR3nt: TGTGCCAGCAGCTTATTGGTGGGCGGAGGCTACAATGAGCAGTTCTTC
j_gene: TRBJ2-1
d_gene: .
abundance: few
v_gene: TRBV7-8

CDR3aa: CASSEQGNTIYF
CDR3nt: TGTGCCAGCAGTGAACAAGGAAACACCATATATTTT
j_gene: TRBJ1-3
d_gene: .
abundance: .
v_gene: TRBV2

CDR3aa: CASIKRGDSTSFAEAFF
CDR3nt: TGTGCCAGCATCAAGAGGGGTGACAGTACTAGCTTTGCTGAAGCTTTCTTT
j_gene: TRBJ1-1
d_gene: .
abundance: .
v_gene: TRBV2

CDR3aa: CASTGGPWDYEQYF
CDR3nt: TGTGCCAGCACGGGGGGGCCCTGGGACTACGAGCAGTACTTC
j_gene: TRBJ2-7
d_gene: TRBD2
abundance: .
v_gene: TRBV6-1

CDR3aa: CASSQDTDRGYYEQYF
CDR3nt: TGCGCCAGCAGCCAAGATACGGACAGGGGGTACTACGAGCAGTACTTC
j_gene: TRBJ2-7
d_gene: TRBD1
abundance: .
v_gene: TRBV4-1

CDR3aa: CASSLWGGETQYF
CDR3nt: TGTGCCAGCAGTTTATGGGGAGGAGAGACCCAGTACTTC
j_gene: TRBJ2-5
d_gene: .
abundance: .
v_gene: TRBV27

CDR3aa: CASSFLGGTGTETQYF
CDR3nt: TGCGCCAGCAGCTTTTTGGGGGGGACAGGGACCGAGACCCAGTACTTC
j_gene: TRBJ2-5
d_gene: TRBD1
abundance: once
v_gene: TRBV7-9

CDR3aa: CATRAGQGAGYTF
CDR3nt: TGTGCCACCCGAGCGGGACAGGGGGCCGGCTACACCTTC
j_gene: TRBJ1-2
d_gene: TRBD1
abundance: few
v_gene: TRBV10-3

CDR3aa: CASSVRSGNTEAFF
CDR3nt: TGTGCCAGCAGCGTCCGGTCCGGGAACACTGAAGCTTTCTTT
j_gene: TRBJ1-1
d_gene: .
abundance: once
v_gene: TRBV7-9

CDR3aa: CASRTETGTEIYNEQFF
CDR3nt: TGTGCCAGCAGAACCGAAACGGGGACAGAGATCTACAATGAGCAGTTCTTC
j_gene: TRBJ2-1
d_gene: TRBD1
abundance: .
v_gene: TRBV6-4

CDR3aa: CASSPSGTSTYNEQFF
CDR3nt: TGTGCCAGCTCACCATCCGGGACATCTACCTACAATGAGCAGTTCTTC
j_gene: TRBJ2-1
d_gene: .
abundance: .
v_gene: TRBV18

CDR3aa: CASSQPRTGELFF
CDR3nt: TGTGCCAGCAGCCAGCCCCGGACCGGGGAGCTGTTTTTT
j_gene: TRBJ2-2
d_gene: .
abundance: .
v_gene: TRBV14

CDR3aa: CASSPSGGAPSSYEQYF
CDR3nt: TGCGCCAGCAGCCCGTCGGGTGGGGCACCGAGCTCCTACGAGCAGTACTTC
j_gene: TRBJ2-7
d_gene: .
abundance: .
v_gene: TRBV5-1

CDR3aa: CASSWGTLTYNEQFF
CDR3nt: TGTGCCAGCAGCTGGGGGACTCTAACCTACAATGAGCAGTTCTTC
j_gene: TRBJ2-1
d_gene: .
abundance: once
v_gene: TRBV5-6

CDR3aa: CASSPSGLLNIQYF
CDR3nt: TGTGCCAGCAGCCCGTCGGGACTGTTAAACATTCAGTACTTC
j_gene: TRBJ2-4
d_gene: .
abundance: .
v_gene: TRBV7-3

CDR3aa: CASTASDSYGYTF
CDR3nt: TGTGCCAGCACCGCATCGGACAGCTATGGCTACACCTTC
j_gene: TRBJ1-2
d_gene: .
abundance: once
v_gene: TRBV2

CDR3aa: CATSSHRGTGANVLTF
CDR3nt: TGTGCCACCAGCAGTCACAGGGGGACTGGGGCCAACGTCCTGACTTTC
j_gene: TRBJ2-6
d_gene: TRBD1
abundance: .
v_gene: TRBV15

CDR3aa: CASKAVTSGSYNEQFF
CDR3nt: TGTGCCAGCAAGGCTGTGACTAGCGGGTCCTACAATGAGCAGTTCTTC
j_gene: TRBJ2-1
d_gene: TRBD2
abundance: .
v_gene: TRBV4-2

CDR3aa: CASRELGTEGEKLFF
CDR3nt: TGTGCCAGCAGGGAATTGGGGACAGAGGGTGAAAAACTGTTTTTT
j_gene: TRBJ1-4
d_gene: TRBD1
abundance: .
v_gene: TRBV27

CDR3aa: CASSSRPRDSPLHF
CDR3nt: TGTGCCAGCAGCTCCCGACCGAGGGATTCACCCCTCCACTTT
j_gene: TRBJ1-6
d_gene: .
abundance: .
v_gene: TRBV7-8

CDR3aa: CASQRQDTAGYTF
CDR3nt: TGTGCCAGTCAACGACAGGACACGGCGGGCTACACCTTC
j_gene: TRBJ1-2
d_gene: .
abundance: .
v_gene: TRBV5-5

CDR3aa: CASSVADSDYTF
CDR3nt: TGTGCCAGCAGCGTAGCCGACAGCGACTACACCTTC
j_gene: TRBJ1-2
d_gene: .
abundance: few
v_gene: TRBV9

CDR3aa: CASGFYGTRQETQYF
CDR3nt: TGTGCCAGCGGGTTCTACGGGACAAGACAAGAGACCCAGTACTTC
j_gene: TRBJ2-5
d_gene: .
abundance: .
v_gene: TRBV5-6

CDR3aa: CASSPRTGDSPLHF
CDR3nt: TGTGCCAGCAGCCCTCGGACAGGGGACTCACCCCTCCACTTT
j_gene: TRBJ1-6
d_gene: TRBD1
abundance: .
v_gene: TRBV13

CDR3aa: CASSQVPNSPEKLFF
CDR3nt: TGCGCCAGCAGCCAAGTGCCAAACAGTCCCGAAAAACTGTTTTTT
j_gene: TRBJ1-4
d_gene: .
abundance: .
v_gene: TRBV4-1

CDR3aa: CASSESGQGNEKLFF
CDR3nt: TGCGCCAGCAGTGAGTCGGGACAGGGGAATGAAAAACTGTTTTTT
j_gene: TRBJ1-4
d_gene: TRBD1
abundance: .
v_gene: TRBV10-1

CDR3aa: CASSLSRGGFQETQYF
CDR3nt: TGTGCCAGCAGCCTGAGTAGGGGCGGCTTCCAAGAGACCCAGTACTTC
j_gene: TRBJ2-5
d_gene: .
abundance: once
v_gene: TRBV5-4

CDR3aa: CASSSGGYSNQPQHF
CDR3nt: TGTGCCAGCAGCTCTGGGGGCTATAGCAATCAGCCCCAGCATTTT
j_gene: TRBJ1-5
d_gene: .
abundance: .
v_gene: TRBV5-8

CDR3aa: CASSFKRGGYNEQFF
CDR3nt: TGCGCCAGCAGCTTTAAGCGGGGGGGGTACAATGAGCAGTTCTTC
j_gene: TRBJ2-1
d_gene: TRBD2
abundance: .
v_gene: TRBV5-1

CDR3aa: CSSSLGSASYTF
CDR3nt: TGTTCCAGCAGCTTAGGATCCGCGAGCTACACCTTC
j_gene: TRBJ1-2
d_gene: .
abundance: .
v_gene: TRBV7-9

CDR3aa: CASDRENTEAFF
CDR3nt: TGTGCCAGCGACAGGGAGAACACTGAAGCTTTCTTT
j_gene: TRBJ1-1
d_gene: TRBD1
abundance: few
v_gene: TRBV6-1

CDR3aa: CASSQGDLGGGLNEQFF
CDR3nt: TGTGCCAGCAGCCAAGGGGATTTGGGGGGGGGCCTCAATGAGCAGTTCTTC
j_gene: TRBJ2-1
d_gene: .
abundance: .
v_gene: TRBV14

CDR3aa: CASSQGDATNEKLFF
CDR3nt: TGTGCCAGCAGCCAAGGAGATGCAACTAATGAAAAACTGTTTTTT
j_gene: TRBJ1-4
d_gene: .
abundance: .
v_gene: TRBV4-2

CDR3aa: CASKVIQGNTGELFF
CDR3nt: TGCGCCAGCAAGGTAATACAGGGGAACACCGGGGAGCTGTTTTTT
j_gene: TRBJ2-2
d_gene: .
abundance: .
v_gene: TRBV5-1

CDR3aa: CASSTRRGLGYTF
CDR3nt: TGTGCCAGCAGCACCAGAAGGGGGCTTGGCTACACCTTC
j_gene: TRBJ1-2
d_gene: TRBD1
abundance: .
v_gene: TRBV7-9

CDR3aa: CASSNSRGTATEFFNYGYTF
CDR3nt: TGTGCCAGTAGTAACTCGAGGGGGACAGCTACCGAATTTTTTAACTATGGCTACACCTTC
j_gene: TRBJ1-2
d_gene: TRBD1
abundance: .
v_gene: TRBV19

CDR3aa: CSSSPLAGGGPYNEQFF
CDR3nt: TGTTCCAGCAGTCCACTAGCGGGGGGGGGCCCCTACAATGAGCAGTTCTTC
j_gene: TRBJ2-1
d_gene: TRBD2
abundance: .
v_gene: TRBV7-9

CDR3aa: CASSLDRGQETQYF
CDR3nt: TGCGCCAGCAGCTTAGACAGGGGCCAAGAGACCCAGTACTTC
j_gene: TRBJ2-5
d_gene: TRBD1
abundance: once
v_gene: TRBV5-1